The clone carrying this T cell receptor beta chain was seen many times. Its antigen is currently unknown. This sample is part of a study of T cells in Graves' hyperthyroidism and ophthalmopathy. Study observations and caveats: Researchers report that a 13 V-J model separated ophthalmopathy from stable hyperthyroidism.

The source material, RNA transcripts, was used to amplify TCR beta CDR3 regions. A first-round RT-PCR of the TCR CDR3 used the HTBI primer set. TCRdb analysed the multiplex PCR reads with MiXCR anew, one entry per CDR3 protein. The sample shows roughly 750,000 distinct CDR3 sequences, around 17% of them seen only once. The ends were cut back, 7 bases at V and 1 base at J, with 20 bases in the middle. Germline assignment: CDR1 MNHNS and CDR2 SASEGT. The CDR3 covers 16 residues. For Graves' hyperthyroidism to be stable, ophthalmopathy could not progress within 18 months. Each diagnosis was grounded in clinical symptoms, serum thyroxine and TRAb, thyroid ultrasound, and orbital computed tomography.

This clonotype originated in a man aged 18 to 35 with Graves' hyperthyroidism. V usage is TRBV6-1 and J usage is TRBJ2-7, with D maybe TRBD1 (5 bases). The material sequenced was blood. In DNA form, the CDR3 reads TGTGCCAGCACCCAGGGCCAGGCCCTCCGATCCTACGAGCAGTACTTC. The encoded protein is CASTQGQALRSYEQYF.